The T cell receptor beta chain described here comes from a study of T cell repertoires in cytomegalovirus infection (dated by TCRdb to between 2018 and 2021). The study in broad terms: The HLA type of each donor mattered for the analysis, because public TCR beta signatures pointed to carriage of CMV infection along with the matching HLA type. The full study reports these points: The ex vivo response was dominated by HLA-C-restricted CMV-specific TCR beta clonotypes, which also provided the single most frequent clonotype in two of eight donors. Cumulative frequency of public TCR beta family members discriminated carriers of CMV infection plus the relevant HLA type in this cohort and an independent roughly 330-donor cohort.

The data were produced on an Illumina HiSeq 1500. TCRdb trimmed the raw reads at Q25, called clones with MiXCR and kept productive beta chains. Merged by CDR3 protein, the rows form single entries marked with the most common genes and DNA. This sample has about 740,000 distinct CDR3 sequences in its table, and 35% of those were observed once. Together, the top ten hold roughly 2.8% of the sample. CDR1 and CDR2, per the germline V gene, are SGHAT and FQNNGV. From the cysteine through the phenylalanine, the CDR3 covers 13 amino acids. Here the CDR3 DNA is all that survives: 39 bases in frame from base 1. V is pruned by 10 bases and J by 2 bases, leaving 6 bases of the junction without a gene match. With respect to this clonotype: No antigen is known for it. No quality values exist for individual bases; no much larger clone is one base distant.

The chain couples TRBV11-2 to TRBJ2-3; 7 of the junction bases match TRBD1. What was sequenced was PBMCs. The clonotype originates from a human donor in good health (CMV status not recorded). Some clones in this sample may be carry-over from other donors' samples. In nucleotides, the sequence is TGTGCCACTTGGGACAGACTCACAGATACGCAGTATTTT. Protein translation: CATWDRLTDTQYF. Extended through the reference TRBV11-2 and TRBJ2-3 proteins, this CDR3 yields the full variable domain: EAGVAQSPRYKIIEKRQSVAFWCNPISGHATLYWYQQILGQGPKLLIQFQNNGVVDDSQLPKDRFSAERLKGVDSTLKIQPAKLEDSAVYLCATWDRLTDTQYFGPGTRLTVL.